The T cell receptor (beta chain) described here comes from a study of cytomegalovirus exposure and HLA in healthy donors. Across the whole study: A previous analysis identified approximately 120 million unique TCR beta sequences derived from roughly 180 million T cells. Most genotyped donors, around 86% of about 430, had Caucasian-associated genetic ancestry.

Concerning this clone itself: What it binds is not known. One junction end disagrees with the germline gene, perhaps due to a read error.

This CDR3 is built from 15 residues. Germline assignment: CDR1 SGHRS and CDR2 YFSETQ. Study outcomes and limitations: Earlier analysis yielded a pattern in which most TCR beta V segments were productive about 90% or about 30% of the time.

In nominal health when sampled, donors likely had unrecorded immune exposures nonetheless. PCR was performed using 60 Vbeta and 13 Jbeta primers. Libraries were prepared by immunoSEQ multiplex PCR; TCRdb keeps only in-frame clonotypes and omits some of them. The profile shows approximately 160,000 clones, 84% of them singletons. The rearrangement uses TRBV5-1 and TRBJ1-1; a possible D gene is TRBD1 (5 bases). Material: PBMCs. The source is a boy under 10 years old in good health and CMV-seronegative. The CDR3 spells CASSLETGLNAEAFF. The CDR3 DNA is TGCGCCAGCAGCTTGGAAACAGGTTTGAACGCTGAAGCTTTCTTT.